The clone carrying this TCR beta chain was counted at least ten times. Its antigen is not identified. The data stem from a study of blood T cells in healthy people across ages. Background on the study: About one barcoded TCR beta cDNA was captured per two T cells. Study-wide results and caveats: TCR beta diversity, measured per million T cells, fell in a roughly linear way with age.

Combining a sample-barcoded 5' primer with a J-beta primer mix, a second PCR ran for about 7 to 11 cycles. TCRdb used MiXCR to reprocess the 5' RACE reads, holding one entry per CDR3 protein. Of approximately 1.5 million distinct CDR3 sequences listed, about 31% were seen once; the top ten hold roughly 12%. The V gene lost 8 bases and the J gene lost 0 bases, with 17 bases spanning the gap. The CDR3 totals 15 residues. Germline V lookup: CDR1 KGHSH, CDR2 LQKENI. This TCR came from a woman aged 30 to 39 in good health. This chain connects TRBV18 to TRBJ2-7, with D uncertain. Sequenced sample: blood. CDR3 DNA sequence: TGTGCCAGCCGATCCGGGCAGGCCAGCTCCTACGAGCAGTACTTC. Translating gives CASRSGQASSYEQYF.